The next 12 T cell receptor beta chains were all read from a single sample in a study of shared clonotypes between healthy human individuals. Data came from immunoSEQ multiplex PCR; TCRdb stores just in-frame clones and leaves some out. The sample lists over a million clones; approximately 78% were seen once. Sequenced sample: memory CD4+ T cells from PBMCs. Subset here: CD45RA-negative fraction. These receptor sequences come from a young man in good health. Some clones in this sample may be carry-over from other donors' samples.

The chain uses TRBV4-3 and TRBJ1-4; 8 bases are a match to TRBD1. The CDR3 contains 16 residues. Trimming took 1 base from V and 7 from J; bases not matched to a gene: 8. Germline CDR1 reads LGHNA; CDR2 reads YSLEER. This CDR3 is CASSQGTGTGIEKLFF. CDR3 bases: TGCGCCAGCAGCCAAGGGACGGGGACAGGTATTGAAAAACTGTTTTTT.

The chain has TRBV28 and TRBJ2-2; D may match TRBD1 or TRBD2 (5 bases each). This CDR3 has 18 residues. The germline V and J ends were trimmed by 4 bases and 6 bases, with 24 bases remaining between them. Per the germline V gene, CDR1 is MDHEN and CDR2 is SYDVKM. Here the CDR3 reads CASSSRPGTPRGAGELFF. CDR3 DNA sequence: TGTGCCAGCAGTTCACGCCCTGGGACCCCCCGTGGAGCCGGGGAGCTGTTTTTT.

The chain links TRBV12-1 to TRBJ1-5; TRBD1 is the table's D call, not checked against the DNA. TRBV12-1 is classified as a pseudogene. This CDR3 is built from 18 residues. The CDR3 reads CASSFGGQGKISNQPQHF. The CDR3 DNA follows: TGTGCCAGCAGCTTTGGGGGACAGGGAAAGATCAGCAATCAGCCCCAGCATTTT.

About this clone: The same CDR3 arises from other DNA sequences in this sample as well. The chain combines TRBV18 with TRBJ2-1; D unresolved. The V and J ends lost 1 base and 7 bases respectively, with 11 bases between them. Germline V gene data show CDR1 as KGHSH and CDR2 as LQKENI. CDR3 length: 14 amino acids. The CDR3 DNA follows: TGTGCCAGCTCACCACTTGCTGGCGAGAATGAGCAGTTCTTC. Translating gives CASSPLAGENEQFF.

The chain uses TRBV6-1 and TRBJ1-2; 10 bases are a match to TRBD1. CDR1 and CDR2 (germline): MNHNS, SASEGT. With 3 bases clipped from V and 7 bases from J, the junction kept 5 bases outside the gene matches. The CDR3 is 14 residues long. Here the CDR3 reads CASSERQGASGYTF. In nucleotides, the CDR3 is TGTGCCAGCAGTGAGAGACAGGGGGCATCTGGCTACACCTTC.

The J gene is TRBJ2-2, the V gene TRBV5-4; TRBD1 agrees at 8 bases. J lost 0 bases, V lost 0 bases, and 4 bases had no gene match. The CDR3 runs 17 residues. Germline V gene data show CDR1 as SGHNT and CDR2 as YYREEE (reference sequence). The CDR3 nucleotides read TGTGCCAGCAGCTTGGGAACAGGGGGTCCGAACACCGGGGAGCTGTTTTTT. It yields the protein CASSLGTGGPNTGELFF.

This clone was seen a few times. The chain carries TRBV30 and TRBJ2-5; 9 nucleotides agree with TRBD2. This CDR3 has 14 amino acids. CDR1 and CDR2 (germline): GTSNPN, SVGIG (reference sequence). V lost 2 bases and J lost 5; bases outside the gene matches: 6. Written as DNA, the CDR3 is TGTGCCTGGAGTCGGGGACTAGCCGCGGAGACCCAGTACTTC. It encodes CAWSRGLAAETQYF.

The rearrangement links TRBV6-1 to TRBJ1-2; weak D call: TRBD1 (5 bases). The V end lost 0 bases, the J end lost 6 bases, and 8 bases lay between the germline ends. The CDR3 has 13 amino acids. The V gene's germline CDR1 is MNHNS and CDR2 SASEGT. Here the CDR3 DNA reads TGTGCCAGCAGTGAAGCCAGGGTAGATGGCTACACCTTC. As protein: CASSEARVDGYTF.

This sequence joins TRBV5-1 and TRBJ1-1, with 9 positions matching TRBD1. After removal of 4 bases from V and 0 bases from J, the junction contained 4 bases not matched to a gene. CDR3 length equals 15 residues. CDR1 SGHRS and CDR2 YFSETQ come from the germline V gene. Here the CDR3 DNA reads TGCGCCAGCAGCCCCGGACAGGGGATGAACACTGAAGCTTTCTTT. Translated, it gives CASSPGQGMNTEAFF.

This clone was counted at least ten times. The chain couples TRBV7-2 to TRBJ1-3; D is unclear. The germline gives CDR1 SGHTA, CDR2 FQGNSA. This CDR3 has 13 residues. V lost 3 bases and J lost 4, with 7 bases in between. CDR3 protein: CASSLTTGNTIYF. In nucleotides, the CDR3 is TGTGCCAGCAGCTTGACCACAGGAAACACCATATATTTT.

The rearrangement uses TRBV10-3 and TRBJ1-5; D uncertain. Germline V gene lookup returns CDR1 ENHRY and CDR2 SYGVKD. This CDR3 is built from 15 residues. V lost 0 bases and J 0 bases, leaving 6 bases between the germline ends. The CDR3 loop is CAISESIGSNQPQHF. CDR3 coding DNA: TGTGCCATCAGTGAGTCGATTGGTAGCAATCAGCCCCAGCATTTT.

The gene calls are TRBV28 and TRBJ1-1; maybe TRBD1 (5 bases). CDR3 size: 13 residues. Germline V gene data show CDR1 as MDHEN and CDR2 as SYDVKM. The germline V and J ends were trimmed by 5 bases and 6 bases, with 13 bases remaining between them. The CDR3 protein is CASSEGTAAEAFF. The CDR3 DNA reads TGTGCCAGCAGTGAAGGGACGGCTGCTGAAGCTTTCTTT.